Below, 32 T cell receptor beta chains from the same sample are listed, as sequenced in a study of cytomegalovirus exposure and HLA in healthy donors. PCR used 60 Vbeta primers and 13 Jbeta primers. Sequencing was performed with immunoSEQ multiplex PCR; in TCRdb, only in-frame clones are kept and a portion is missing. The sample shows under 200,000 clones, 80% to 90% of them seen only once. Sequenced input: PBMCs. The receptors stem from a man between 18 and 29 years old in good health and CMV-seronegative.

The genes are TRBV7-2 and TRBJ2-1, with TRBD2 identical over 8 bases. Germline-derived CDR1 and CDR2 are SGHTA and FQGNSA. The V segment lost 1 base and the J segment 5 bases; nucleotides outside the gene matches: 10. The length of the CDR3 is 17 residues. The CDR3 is CASSLVRPSGYNNEQFF. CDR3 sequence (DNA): TGTGCCAGCAGCTTAGTCCGTCCTAGCGGGTATAACAATGAGCAGTTCTTC.

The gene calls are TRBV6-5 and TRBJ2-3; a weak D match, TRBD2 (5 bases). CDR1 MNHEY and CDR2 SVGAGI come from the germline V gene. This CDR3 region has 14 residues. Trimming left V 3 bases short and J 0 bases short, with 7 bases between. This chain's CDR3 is CASSYSESTDTQYF. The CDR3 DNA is TGTGCCAGCAGTTATAGCGAGAGCACAGATACGCAGTATTTT.

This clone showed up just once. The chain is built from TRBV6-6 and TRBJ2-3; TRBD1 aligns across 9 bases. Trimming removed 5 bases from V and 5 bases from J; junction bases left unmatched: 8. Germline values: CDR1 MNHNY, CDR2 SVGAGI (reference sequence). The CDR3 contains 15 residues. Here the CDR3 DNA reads TGTGCCAGCAGTCCCGGGACAGGGCAAGGAGATACGCAGTATTTT. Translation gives CASSPGTGQGDTQYF.

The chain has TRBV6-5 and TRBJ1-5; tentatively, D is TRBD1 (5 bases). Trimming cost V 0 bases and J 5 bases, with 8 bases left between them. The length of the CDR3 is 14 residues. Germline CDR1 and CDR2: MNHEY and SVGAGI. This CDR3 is CASSYSWGDQPQHF. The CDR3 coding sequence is TGTGCCAGCAGTTACTCCTGGGGGGATCAGCCCCAGCATTTT.

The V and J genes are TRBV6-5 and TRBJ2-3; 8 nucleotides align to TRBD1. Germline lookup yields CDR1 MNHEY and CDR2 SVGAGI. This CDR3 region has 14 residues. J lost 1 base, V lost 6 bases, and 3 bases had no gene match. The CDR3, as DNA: TGTGCCAGCAGGGACAGGGTAGGCACAGATACGCAGTATTTT. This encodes CASRDRVGTDTQYF.

The DNA of the CDR3 is TGTGCCAGCAGACCCGGTTCTAATTCACCCCTCCACTTT. It yields the protein CASRPGSNSPLHF. The chain couples TRBV6-1 to TRBJ1-6; D is ambiguous. The CDR3 sequence is 13 residues long. The germline V gene has CDR1 MNHNS and CDR2 SASEGT. Between the trimmed V and J ends, which lost 6 bases and 6 bases, there was a span of 9 bases.

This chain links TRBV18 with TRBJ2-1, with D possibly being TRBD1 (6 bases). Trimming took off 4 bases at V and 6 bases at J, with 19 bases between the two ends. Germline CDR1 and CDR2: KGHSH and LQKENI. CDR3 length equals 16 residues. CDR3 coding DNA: TGTGCCAGCTCACTTGGGACACAGAGTATACCCAATGAGCAGTTCTTC. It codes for CASSLGTQSIPNEQFF.

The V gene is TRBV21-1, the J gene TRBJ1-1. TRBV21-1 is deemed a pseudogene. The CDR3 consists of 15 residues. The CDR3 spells CASSKEGGGNTEAFF. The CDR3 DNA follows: TGTGCCAGCAGCAAAGAGGGAGGCGGGAACACTGAAGCTTTCTTT.

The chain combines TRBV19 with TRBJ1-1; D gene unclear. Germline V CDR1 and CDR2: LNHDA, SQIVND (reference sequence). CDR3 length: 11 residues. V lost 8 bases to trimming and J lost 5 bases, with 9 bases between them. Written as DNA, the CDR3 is TGTGCCAGTGGACTCTTGACTGAAGCTTTCTTT. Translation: CASGLLTEAFF. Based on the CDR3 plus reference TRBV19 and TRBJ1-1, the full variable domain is DGGITQSPKYLFRKEGQNVTLSCEQNLNHDAMYWYRQDPGQGLRLIYYSQIVNDFQKGDIAEGYSVSREKKESFPLTVTSAQKNPTAFYLCASGLLTEAFFGQGTRLTVV.

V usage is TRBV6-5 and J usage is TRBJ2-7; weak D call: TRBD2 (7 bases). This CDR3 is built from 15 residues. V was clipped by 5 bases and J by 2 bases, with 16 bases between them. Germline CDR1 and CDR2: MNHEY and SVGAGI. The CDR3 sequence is CASSGGAGLPYEQYF. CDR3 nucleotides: TGTGCCAGCAGTGGGGGGGCGGGGCTTCCCTACGAGCAGTACTTC.

CDR3 coding DNA: TGTGCCAGCAGTGAAAACCAGGTCCAAGAGACCCAGTACTTC. Its translation: CASSENQVQETQYF. The chain couples TRBV6-1 to TRBJ2-5; D gene ambiguous. Trimming removed 2 bases from V and 1 base from J, with 8 bases in between. The CDR3 sequence is 14 residues long. Germline V gives CDR1 MNHNS, CDR2 SASEGT.

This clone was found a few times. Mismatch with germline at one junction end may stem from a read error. The CDR3 protein is CASSLGGHSETQYF. The CDR3 DNA sequence: TGTGCTAGCAGCTTGGGAGGGCATTCTGAGACCCAGTACTTC. The gene calls are TRBV7-7 and TRBJ2-5, with TRBD2 matching over 7 bases. There are 14 residues in the CDR3. Germline V lookup: CDR1 SSHAT, CDR2 FNYEAQ (reference sequence).

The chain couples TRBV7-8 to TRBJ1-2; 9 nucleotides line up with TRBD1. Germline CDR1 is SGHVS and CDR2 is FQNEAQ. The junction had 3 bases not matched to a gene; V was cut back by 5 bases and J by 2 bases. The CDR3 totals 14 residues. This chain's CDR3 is CASSPGQGNYGYTF. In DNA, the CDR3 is TGTGCCAGCAGCCCGGGACAGGGCAACTATGGCTACACCTTC.

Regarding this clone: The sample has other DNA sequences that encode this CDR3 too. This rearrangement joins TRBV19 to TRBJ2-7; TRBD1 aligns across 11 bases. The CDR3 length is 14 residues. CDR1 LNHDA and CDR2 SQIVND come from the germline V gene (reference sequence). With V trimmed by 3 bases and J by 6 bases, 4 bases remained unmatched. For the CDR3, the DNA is TGTGCCAGTAGTATCGGACAGGGGGCTTTCGAGCAGTACTTC. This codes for CASSIGQGAFEQYF.

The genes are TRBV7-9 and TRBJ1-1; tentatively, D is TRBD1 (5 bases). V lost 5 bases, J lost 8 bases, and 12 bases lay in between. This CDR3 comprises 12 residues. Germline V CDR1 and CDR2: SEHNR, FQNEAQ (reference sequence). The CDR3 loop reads CASSPLGREAFF. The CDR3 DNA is TGTGCCAGCAGCCCCCTGGGGCGAGAAGCTTTCTTT.

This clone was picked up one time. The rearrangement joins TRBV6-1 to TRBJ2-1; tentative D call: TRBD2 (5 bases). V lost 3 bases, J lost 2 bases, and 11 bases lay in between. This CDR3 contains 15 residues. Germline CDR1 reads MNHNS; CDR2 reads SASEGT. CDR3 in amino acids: CASSERVSPYNEQFF. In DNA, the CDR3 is TGTGCCAGCAGTGAGAGGGTTAGCCCCTACAATGAGCAGTTCTTC.

The CDR3 is CASSYTTGTYGYTF. The DNA of the CDR3 is TGTGCCAGCAGTTACACGACCGGGACATATGGCTACACCTTC. V and J are TRBV6-5 and TRBJ1-2; a weak D match, TRBD1 (6 bases). The germline V gene has CDR1 MNHEY and CDR2 SVGAGI. The CDR3 has 14 amino acids. Between the trimmed V and J ends, which lost 2 bases and 5 bases, there was a span of 12 bases.

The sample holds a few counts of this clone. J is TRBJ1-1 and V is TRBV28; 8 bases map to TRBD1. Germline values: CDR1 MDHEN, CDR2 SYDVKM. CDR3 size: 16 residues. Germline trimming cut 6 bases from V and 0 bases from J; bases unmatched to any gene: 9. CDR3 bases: TGTGCCAGCAGCCACCAGGGGGCCTCTTTGAACACTGAAGCTTTCTTT. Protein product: CASSHQGASLNTEAFF.

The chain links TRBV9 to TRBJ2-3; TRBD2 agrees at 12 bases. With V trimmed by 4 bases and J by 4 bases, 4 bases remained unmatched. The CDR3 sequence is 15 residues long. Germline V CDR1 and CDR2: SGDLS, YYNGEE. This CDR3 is CASSPRLAGADTQYF. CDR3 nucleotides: TGTGCCAGCAGCCCTCGACTAGCGGGAGCAGATACGCAGTATTTT.

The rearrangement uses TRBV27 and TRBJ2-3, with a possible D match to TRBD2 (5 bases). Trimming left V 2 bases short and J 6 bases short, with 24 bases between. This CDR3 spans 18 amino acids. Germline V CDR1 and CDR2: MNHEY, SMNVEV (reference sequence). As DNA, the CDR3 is TGTGCCAGCAGTTTAAAGGATCCAGCGGTGGCCTCTGAGGATACGCAGTATTTT. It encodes CASSLKDPAVASEDTQYF.

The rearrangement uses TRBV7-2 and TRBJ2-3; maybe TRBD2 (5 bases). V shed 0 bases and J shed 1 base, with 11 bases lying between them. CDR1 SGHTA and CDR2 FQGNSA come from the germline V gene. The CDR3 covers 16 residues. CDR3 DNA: TGTGCCAGCAGCTTAGCGCTAGCAGGTGGCACAGATACGCAGTATTTT. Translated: CASSLALAGGTDTQYF.

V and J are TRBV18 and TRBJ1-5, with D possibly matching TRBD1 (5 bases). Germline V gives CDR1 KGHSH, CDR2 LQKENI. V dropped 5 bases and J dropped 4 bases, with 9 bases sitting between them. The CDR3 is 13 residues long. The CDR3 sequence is CASSIDSNQPQHF. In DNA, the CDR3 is TGTGCCAGCTCAATCGACAGTAATCAGCCCCAGCATTTT.

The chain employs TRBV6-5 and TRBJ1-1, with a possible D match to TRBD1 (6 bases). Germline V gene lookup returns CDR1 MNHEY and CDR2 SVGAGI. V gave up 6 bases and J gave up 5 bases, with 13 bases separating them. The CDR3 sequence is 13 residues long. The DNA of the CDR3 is TGTGCCAGCAGAGGGGGGGTTCAGACTGAAGCTTTCTTT. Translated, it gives CASRGGVQTEAFF.

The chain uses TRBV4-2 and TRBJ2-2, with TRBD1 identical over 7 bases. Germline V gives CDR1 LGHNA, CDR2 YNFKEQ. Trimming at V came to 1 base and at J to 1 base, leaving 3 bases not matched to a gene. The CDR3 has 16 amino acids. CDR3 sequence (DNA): TGTGCCAGCAGCCAAGCTAGGGGGCTGAACACCGGGGAGCTGTTTTTT. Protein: CASSQARGLNTGELFF.

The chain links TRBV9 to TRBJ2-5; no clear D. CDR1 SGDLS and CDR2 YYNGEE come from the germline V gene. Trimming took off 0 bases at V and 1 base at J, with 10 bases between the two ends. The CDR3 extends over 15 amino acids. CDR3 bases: TGTGCCAGCAGCGTAGTTGGCAACCCCCAAGAGACCCAGTACTTC. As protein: CASSVVGNPQETQYF.

CDR3 nucleotide sequence: TGTGCCAGTAGTATTGATGCGGGAGGCCACGAGCAGTACTTC. It encodes CASSIDAGGHEQYF. This chain connects TRBV19 to TRBJ2-7; TRBD2 matches at 8 bases. The V gene's germline CDR1 is LNHDA and CDR2 SQIVND (reference sequence). The CDR3 runs to 14 residues. V was pared by 3 bases and J by 5 bases, with 6 bases of the junction left unmatched.

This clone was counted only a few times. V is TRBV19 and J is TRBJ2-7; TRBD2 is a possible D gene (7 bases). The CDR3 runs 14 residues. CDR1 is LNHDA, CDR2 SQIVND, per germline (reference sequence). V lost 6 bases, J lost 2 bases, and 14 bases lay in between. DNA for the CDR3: TGTGCCAGTAGCCTAACAGGGACTACCTACGAGCAGTACTTC. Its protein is CASSLTGTTYEQYF.

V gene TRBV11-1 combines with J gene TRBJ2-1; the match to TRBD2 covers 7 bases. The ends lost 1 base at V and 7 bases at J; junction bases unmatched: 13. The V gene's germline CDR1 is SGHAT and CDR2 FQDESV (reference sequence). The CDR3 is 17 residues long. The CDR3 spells CASSLVGGRESKNEQFF. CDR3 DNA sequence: TGTGCCAGCAGCTTAGTAGGAGGGAGGGAGAGTAAGAATGAGCAGTTCTTC. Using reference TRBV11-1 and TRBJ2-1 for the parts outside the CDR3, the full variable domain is EAEVAQSPRYKITEKSQAVAFWCDPISGHATLYWYRQILGQGPELLVQFQDESVVDDSQLPKDRFSAERLKGVDSTLKIQPAELGDSAMYLCASSLVGGRESKNEQFFGPGTRLTVL.

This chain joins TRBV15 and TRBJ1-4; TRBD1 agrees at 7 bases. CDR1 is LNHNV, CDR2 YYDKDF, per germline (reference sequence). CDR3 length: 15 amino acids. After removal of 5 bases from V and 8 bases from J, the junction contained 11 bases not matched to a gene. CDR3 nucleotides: TGTGCCACCAGCCGCCGACAGGGCGAACGGGAAAAACTGTTTTTT. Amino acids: CATSRRQGEREKLFF.

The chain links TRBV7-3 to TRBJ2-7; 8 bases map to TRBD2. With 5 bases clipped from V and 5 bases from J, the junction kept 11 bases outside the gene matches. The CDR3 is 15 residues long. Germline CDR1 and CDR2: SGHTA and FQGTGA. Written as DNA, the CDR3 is TGTGCCAGCAGCCAACGGGGGGGGGCGGACCACGAGCAGTACTTC. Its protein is CASSQRGGADHEQYF.

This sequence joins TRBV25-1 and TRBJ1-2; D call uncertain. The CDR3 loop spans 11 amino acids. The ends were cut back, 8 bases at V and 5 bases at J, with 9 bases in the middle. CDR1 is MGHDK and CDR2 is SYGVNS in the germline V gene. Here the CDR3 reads CASSRDYGYTF. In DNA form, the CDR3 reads TGTGCCAGCTCACGGGATTATGGCTACACCTTC.

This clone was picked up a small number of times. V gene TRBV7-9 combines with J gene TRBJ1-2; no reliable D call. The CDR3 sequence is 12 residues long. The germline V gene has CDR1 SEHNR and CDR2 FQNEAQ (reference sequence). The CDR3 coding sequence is TGTGCTAGCGGGAGCGAGTTCTATGGCTACACCTTC. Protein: CASGSEFYGYTF.